This TCR beta chain was profiled in a study of blood T cell repertoires in COVID-19. Study overall: Samples came from the United States, Italy and Spain, spanning acute and convalescent COVID-19. PBMCs, B-cell-depleted T cells, or T cells provided the cDNA or gDNA that made up the material.

As processed by the authors: From reference gene primer amplification, estimates of nucleated cell counts were derived. Produced via immunoSEQ multiplex PCR; TCRdb's table is partial and in-frame only. That table furnishes V, J and clone size, whereas the DNA furnished D and trimming. This sample has roughly 250,000 clones, with 65% to 90% found just once. The TCR originated in a woman older than 75 with active or convalescent COVID-19. Sequenced material: peripheral blood.

The CDR3 nucleotides are TGTGCCAGCAGTGAATCTTCTGGGGCCAACGTCCTGACTTTC. Its translation is CASSESSGANVLTF. V is TRBV6-1 and J is TRBJ2-6; D gene uncertain. Trimming shortened V by 2 bases and J by 1 base, and 3 bases separated the two germline ends. The germline V gene encodes CDR1 MNHNS and CDR2 SASEGT. CDR3 length equals 14 residues.